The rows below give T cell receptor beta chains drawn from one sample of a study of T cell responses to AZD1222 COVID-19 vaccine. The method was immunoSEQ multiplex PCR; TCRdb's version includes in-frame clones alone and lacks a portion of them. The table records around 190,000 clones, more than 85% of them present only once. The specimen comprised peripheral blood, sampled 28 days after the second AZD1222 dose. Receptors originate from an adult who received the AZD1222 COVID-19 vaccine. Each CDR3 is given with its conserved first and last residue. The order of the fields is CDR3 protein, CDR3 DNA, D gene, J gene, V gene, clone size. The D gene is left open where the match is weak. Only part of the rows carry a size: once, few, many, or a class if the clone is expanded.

CDR3aa: CASSFTTSLGVIGNTF
CDR3nt: TGTGCCAGCTCATTCACGACGTCGCTAGGGGTGATAGGTAACACCTTC
d_gene: .
j_gene: TRBJ1-2
v_gene: TRBV18
abundance: .

CDR3aa: CASSVAGDYSPLHF
CDR3nt: TGTGCCAGCAGCGTAGCTGGGGACTATTCACCCCTCCACTTT
d_gene: .
j_gene: TRBJ1-6
v_gene: TRBV9
abundance: .

CDR3aa: CASSPGGAGEETQYF
CDR3nt: TGTGCCAGCAGCCCAGGGGGCGCAGGAGAAGAGACCCAGTACTTC
d_gene: TRBD1
j_gene: TRBJ2-5
v_gene: TRBV28
abundance: once

CDR3aa: CASWRRGGYTF
CDR3nt: TGTGCCAGCTGGAGAAGGGGTGGCTACACCTTC
d_gene: .
j_gene: TRBJ1-2
v_gene: TRBV6-5
abundance: .

CDR3aa: CASSANPQGQETQYF
CDR3nt: TGTGCCAGCAGCGCAAACCCACAGGGCCAAGAGACCCAGTACTTC
d_gene: .
j_gene: TRBJ2-5
v_gene: TRBV11-2
abundance: .

CDR3aa: CASSLVSQRGGTDTQYF
CDR3nt: TGCGCCAGCAGCTTGGTGTCCCAGCGGGGAGGCACAGATACGCAGTATTTT
d_gene: TRBD2
j_gene: TRBJ2-3
v_gene: TRBV5-1
abundance: .

CDR3aa: CASSPDGYQETQYF
CDR3nt: TGTGCCAGCAGTCCGGACGGATACCAAGAGACCCAGTACTTC
d_gene: .
j_gene: TRBJ2-5
v_gene: TRBV6-2/TRBV6-3
abundance: .

CDR3aa: CASSFRGNTIYF
CDR3nt: TGTGCCAGCAGCTTCCGTGGAAACACCATATATTTT
d_gene: .
j_gene: TRBJ1-3
v_gene: TRBV5-6
abundance: .

CDR3aa: CASSIGQNTEAFF
CDR3nt: TGTGCCAGTAGTATAGGGCAGAACACTGAAGCTTTCTTT
d_gene: .
j_gene: TRBJ1-1
v_gene: TRBV19
abundance: few

CDR3aa: CASSLTRATQNYGYTF
CDR3nt: TGCGCCAGCAGCTTGACGCGCGCGACGCAAAACTATGGCTACACCTTC
d_gene: .
j_gene: TRBJ1-2
v_gene: TRBV5-1
abundance: .